The table lists the clone carrying this TCR beta chain with a count of one. Other nucleotide sequences in the sample specify the same CDR3. V lost 0 bases and J 0 bases, leaving 4 bases between the germline ends. The germline CDR1 and CDR2 sequences are MNHNS and SASEGT. There are 14 residues in the CDR3. These data come from a study of shared clonotypes between healthy human individuals. Method: immunoSEQ multiplex PCR; TCRdb's copy keeps in-frame clones and lacks some. The sample includes about half a million clones, roughly three quarters seen only once; the top ten take roughly an eighth. J is TRBJ2-3 and V is TRBV6-1; no clear D gene. Sequencing input: PBMCs. The receptor was isolated from a woman aged 40 to 50 in good health. Some clones in this sample may be carry-over from other donors' samples. The CDR3 reads CASSEAGSTDTQYF. The DNA for the CDR3 is TGTGCCAGCAGTGAAGCGGGGAGCACAGATACGCAGTATTTT.